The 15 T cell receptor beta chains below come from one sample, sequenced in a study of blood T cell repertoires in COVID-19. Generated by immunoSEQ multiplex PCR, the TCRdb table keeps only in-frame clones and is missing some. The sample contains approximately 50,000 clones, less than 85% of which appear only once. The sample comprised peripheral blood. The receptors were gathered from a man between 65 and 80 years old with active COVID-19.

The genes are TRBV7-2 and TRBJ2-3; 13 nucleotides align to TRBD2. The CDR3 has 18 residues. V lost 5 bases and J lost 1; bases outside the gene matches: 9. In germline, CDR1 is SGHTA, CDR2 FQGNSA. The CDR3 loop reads CASSPERTSGRGTDTQYF. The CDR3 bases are TGTGCCAGCAGCCCCGAGCGGACTAGCGGGAGAGGCACAGATACGCAGTATTTT. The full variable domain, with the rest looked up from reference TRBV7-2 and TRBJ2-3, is GAGVSQSPSNKVTEKGKDVELRCDPISGHTALYWYRQSLGQGLEFLIYFQGNSAPDKSGLPSDRFSAERTGGSVSTLTIQRTQQEDSAVYLCASSPERTSGRGTDTQYFGPGTRLTVL.

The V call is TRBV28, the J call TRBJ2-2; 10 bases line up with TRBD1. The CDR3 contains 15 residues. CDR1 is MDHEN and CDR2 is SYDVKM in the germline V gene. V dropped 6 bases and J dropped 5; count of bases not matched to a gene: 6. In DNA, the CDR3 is TGTGCCAGCAGGGGGACAGGGGCTTATACCGGGGAGCTGTTTTTT. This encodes CASRGTGAYTGELFF.

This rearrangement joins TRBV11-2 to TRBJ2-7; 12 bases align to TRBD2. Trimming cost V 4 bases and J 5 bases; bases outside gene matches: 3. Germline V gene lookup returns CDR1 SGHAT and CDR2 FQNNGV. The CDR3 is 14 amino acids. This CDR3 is CASSSTSGRHEQYF. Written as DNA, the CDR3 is TGTGCCAGCAGCTCGACTAGCGGGAGACACGAGCAGTACTTC.

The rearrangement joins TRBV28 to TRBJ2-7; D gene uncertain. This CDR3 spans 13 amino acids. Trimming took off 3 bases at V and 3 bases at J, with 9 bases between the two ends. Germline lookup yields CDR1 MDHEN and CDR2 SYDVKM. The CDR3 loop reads CASSLSQLYEQYF. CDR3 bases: TGTGCCAGCAGTTTGTCTCAACTCTACGAGCAGTACTTC.

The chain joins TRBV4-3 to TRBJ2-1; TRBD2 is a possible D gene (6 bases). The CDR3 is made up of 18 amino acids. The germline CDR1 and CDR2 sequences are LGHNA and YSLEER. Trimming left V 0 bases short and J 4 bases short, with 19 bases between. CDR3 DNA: TGCGCCAGCAGCCAAGATCTCTCCCAGGGCGGGGTTTACAATGAGCAGTTCTTC. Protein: CASSQDLSQGGVYNEQFF.

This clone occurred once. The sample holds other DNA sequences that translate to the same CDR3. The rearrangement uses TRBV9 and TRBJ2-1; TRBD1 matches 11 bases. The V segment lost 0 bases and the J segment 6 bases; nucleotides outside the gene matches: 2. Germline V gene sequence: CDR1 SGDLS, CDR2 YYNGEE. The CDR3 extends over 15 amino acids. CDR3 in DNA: TGTGCCAGCAGCGTAGGCGGGACAGGGGGCAATGAGCAGTTCTTC. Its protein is CASSVGGTGGNEQFF.

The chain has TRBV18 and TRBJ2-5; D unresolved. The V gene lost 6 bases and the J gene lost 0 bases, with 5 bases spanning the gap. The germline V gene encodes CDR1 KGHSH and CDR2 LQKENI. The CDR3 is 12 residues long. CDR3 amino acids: CASSPYQETQYF. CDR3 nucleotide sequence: TGTGCCAGCTCCCCGTACCAAGAGACCCAGTACTTC.

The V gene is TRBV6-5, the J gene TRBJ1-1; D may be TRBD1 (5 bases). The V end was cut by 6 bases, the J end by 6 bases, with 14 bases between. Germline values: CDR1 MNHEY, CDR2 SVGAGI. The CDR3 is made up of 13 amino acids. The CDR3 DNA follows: TGTGCCAGCAGAAAAGCAGGGTCCGCTGAAGCTTTCTTT. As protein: CASRKAGSAEAFF.

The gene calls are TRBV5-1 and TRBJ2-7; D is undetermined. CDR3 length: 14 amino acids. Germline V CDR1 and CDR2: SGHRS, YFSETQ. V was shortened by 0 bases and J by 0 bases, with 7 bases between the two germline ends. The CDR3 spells CASSLVATSYEQYF. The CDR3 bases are TGCGCCAGCAGCTTGGTGGCCACCTCCTACGAGCAGTACTTC.

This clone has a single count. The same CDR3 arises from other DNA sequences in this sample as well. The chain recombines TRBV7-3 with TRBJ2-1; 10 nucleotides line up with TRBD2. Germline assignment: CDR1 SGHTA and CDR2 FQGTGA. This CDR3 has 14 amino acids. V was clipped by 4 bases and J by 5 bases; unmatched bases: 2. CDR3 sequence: CASSSGLADNEQFF. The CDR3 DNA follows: TGTGCCAGCAGCTCTGGACTAGCGGACAATGAGCAGTTCTTC.

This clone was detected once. CDR3 in DNA: TGTGCCAGCTCACTTTTTAGCGGGAGGGCCTCGGGAGATACGCAGTATTTT. This translates into CASSLFSGRASGDTQYF. The rearrangement links TRBV18 to TRBJ2-3; 11 bases map to TRBD2. Trimming removed 4 bases from V and 5 bases from J; junction bases left unmatched: 11. The CDR3 covers 17 residues. Germline lookup yields CDR1 KGHSH and CDR2 LQKENI.

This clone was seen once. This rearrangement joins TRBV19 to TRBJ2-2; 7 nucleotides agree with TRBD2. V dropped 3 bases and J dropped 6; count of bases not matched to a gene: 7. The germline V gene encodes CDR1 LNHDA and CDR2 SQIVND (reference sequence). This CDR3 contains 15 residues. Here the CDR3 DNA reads TGTGCCAGTAGTATCAAGCGGGGTACCTCCGGGGAGCTGTTTTTT. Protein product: CASSIKRGTSGELFF. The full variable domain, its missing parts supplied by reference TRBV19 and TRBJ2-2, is DGGITQSPKYLFRKEGQNVTLSCEQNLNHDAMYWYRQDPGQGLRLIYYSQIVNDFQKGDIAEGYSVSREKKESFPLTVTSAQKNPTAFYLCASSIKRGTSGELFFGEGSRLTVL.

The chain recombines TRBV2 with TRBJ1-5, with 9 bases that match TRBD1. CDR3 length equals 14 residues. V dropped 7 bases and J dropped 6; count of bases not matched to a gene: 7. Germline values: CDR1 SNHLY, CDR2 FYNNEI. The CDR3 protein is CASTGQGGVQPQHF. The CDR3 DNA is TGTGCCAGCACGGGACAGGGTGGAGTTCAGCCCCAGCATTTT. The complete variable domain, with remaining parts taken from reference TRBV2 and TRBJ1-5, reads EPEVTQTPSHQVTQMGQEVILRCVPISNHLYFYWYRQILGQKVEFLVSFYNNEISEKSEIFDDQFSVERPDGSNFTLKIRSTKLEDSAMYFCASTGQGGVQPQHFGDGTRLSIL.

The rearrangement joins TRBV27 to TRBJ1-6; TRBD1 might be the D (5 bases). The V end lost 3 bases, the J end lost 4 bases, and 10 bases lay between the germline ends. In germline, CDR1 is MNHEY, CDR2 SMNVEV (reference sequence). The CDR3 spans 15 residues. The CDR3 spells CASSLWGGYNSPLHF. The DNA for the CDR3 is TGTGCCAGCAGTTTGTGGGGGGGGTATAATTCACCCCTCCACTTT.

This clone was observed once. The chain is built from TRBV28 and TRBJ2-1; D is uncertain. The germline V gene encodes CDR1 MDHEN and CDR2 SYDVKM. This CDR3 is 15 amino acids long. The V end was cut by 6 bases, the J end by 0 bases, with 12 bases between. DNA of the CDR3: TGTGCCAGCAGCAGTCCGTTGCTCTCCTACAATGAGCAGTTCTTC. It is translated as CASSSPLLSYNEQFF.